This entry concerns a single T cell receptor (beta chain). The antigen remains undetermined. These data are taken from a study of cytomegalovirus exposure and HLA in healthy donors. For the study at large: Findings of an earlier analysis included over 95 million unique TCR beta sequences from around 180 million T cells. Study conclusions and caveats: Most CMV-associated TCR beta chains appeared HLA-restricted in a later analysis. Later work found that TCR association rates differed between HLA loci; DRB1 had the most and HLA-C the fewest.

In the PCR, 60 Vbeta and 13 Jbeta primers were used. The protocol was immunoSEQ multiplex PCR, while the TCRdb copy is restricted to in-frame clones and leaves out a portion. The repertoire includes around 86,000 clones, 60% to 80% of them detected once, and 6% sits in the top ten. The CDR3 runs to 14 residues. CDR1 and CDR2 from the germline V gene are MNHEY and SMNVEV (reference sequence). V was trimmed by 0 bases and J by 11 bases, leaving 16 bases between them. The material sequenced was PBMCs. V usage is TRBV27 and J usage is TRBJ1-1, with D unclear. The source of this sequence is a female donor in good health and CMV-seronegative. The CDR3 is CASSLSETLRGAFF. CDR3 coding DNA: TGTGCCAGCAGTTTATCTGAGACCCTCCGCGGGGCTTTCTTT.